These T cell receptor beta chains were read from a single sample in a study of vaccination and CD4 T cells after COVID-19. For these receptors, no antigen is known. TCRdb redid the calling of the PCR reads with MiXCR, one entry per CDR3 protein. The table has approximately 9,600 distinct CDR3 sequences, around 32% seen once. Specimen: CD4+ T cells from blood, cultured in vitro. These TCRs come from a human donor in good health. The conserved cysteine and the conserved F or W are not part of the CDR3 here. D genes are given only for firm matches. Expanded clones get a size class; other rows say once, few or many, or leave the size out.

size,D,V,J,CDR3
-,-,TRBV24-1,TRBJ1-2,ATSTSGYGYT
-,-,TRBV7-2,TRBJ2-7,ASSDRYEQY
few,TRBD1,TRBV7-2,TRBJ1-2,AKGQGSYGYT
-,TRBD1,TRBV6-2/TRBV6-3,TRBJ1-5,ASSYSTGTQH
-,TRBD1,TRBV20-1,TRBJ1-1,SARGQGRGPAF
-,-,TRBV20-1,TRBJ2-7,SAAFGGAYEQY
-,-,TRBV27,TRBJ2-3,ASGEYTQY
few,TRBD1,TRBV11-3,TRBJ2-3,ASSLGDRLQTSEDTQY
few,-,TRBV7-9,TRBJ1-3,ASSLEGISGNTIY
few,-,TRBV7-9,TRBJ1-1,ASSLGDVAF
medium-sized,-,TRBV25-1,TRBJ1-5,ASSWGYQPQH
-,TRBD2,TRBV7-9,TRBJ2-1,ASSYPRGSGSGSNEQF
-,TRBD2,TRBV24-1,TRBJ2-1,ATSDPSGSSYNEQF
few,TRBD2,TRBV20-1,TRBJ2-3,SARGLAGVLDADTQY
few,TRBD1,TRBV7-2,TRBJ2-7,ASSRDRGAWEQY
-,-,TRBV5-4,TRBJ2-5,ASSPGAGSETQY
-,-,TRBV6-2/TRBV6-3,TRBJ1-5,ASSYSKQPQH
-,-,TRBV20-1,TRBJ2-1,SARGWWQAQF
-,-,TRBV20-1,TRBJ1-2,SASFGEDYGYT
-,TRBD1,TRBV19,TRBJ2-3,ASNKGQGASWTDTQY